This T cell receptor beta chain was documented in a study of CD8 T cells in Susac syndrome. The CDR3 has 14 residues. Per germline, CDR1 DFQATT and CDR2 SNEGSKA (reference sequence). Between the trimmed V and J ends, which lost 0 bases and 4 bases, there was a span of 12 bases. A remark on this clonotype: What it binds is not known.

cDNA came from approximately 0.5 to 1 ug RNA primed by random hexamers. Multiplex PCR with immunoSEQ amplified the TCR beta CDR3 across 54 Vbeta and 13 Jbeta. In TCRdb, the immunoSEQ multiplex PCR reads were re-called with MiXCR into one record per CDR3 protein. This sample carries some 130,000 distinct CDR3 sequences, about 95% of them seen once, and the ten largest clones take approximately 0.12%. Study-wide findings and caveats: The study recognized that the number of individuals in its TCR sequencing and HLA analysis was relatively small.

The rearrangement joins TRBV20-1 to TRBJ1-2; weak D call: TRBD1 (6 bases). Sequencing was performed on CD4+ T cells from PBMCs. The receptor was isolated from a human donor with multiple sclerosis. CDR3 residues: CSARDAGDPYGYTF. The CDR3 DNA reads as TGCAGTGCTAGAGATGCAGGGGACCCCTATGGCTACACCTTC.